This TCR beta chain was recovered during a study of T cell responses to AZD1222 COVID-19 vaccine. Broader study findings: Seropositive at baseline were only 5 to 7 AZD1222 recipients. There were mostly white British donors and more females than males, and clonal diversity was possibly underestimated. All repertoire sampling was performed exclusively after the peak T cell response. Reportedly, nearly half the spike-specific TCRs target unmutated variant regions.

As to this clone: The antigen is not known.

Repertoires were generated with immunoSEQ multiplex PCR, while TCRdb's copy carries only in-frame clones and drops some. The sample contains approximately 100,000 clones, approximately 89% of which appear only once. The germline gives CDR1 MNHEY, CDR2 SVGAGI. This CDR3 spans 15 amino acids. V lost 6 bases and J 5 bases, leaving 19 bases between the germline ends. V usage is TRBV6-5 and J usage is TRBJ1-2; D may be TRBD1 (5 bases). The source of this sequence is an adult in good health. Material: peripheral blood, obtained on day 0 of AZD1222 vaccination. The CDR3 loop is CASRPPGPLYYGYTF. In DNA form, the CDR3 reads TGTGCCAGCAGACCCCCAGGGCCCCTCTATTATGGCTACACCTTC.